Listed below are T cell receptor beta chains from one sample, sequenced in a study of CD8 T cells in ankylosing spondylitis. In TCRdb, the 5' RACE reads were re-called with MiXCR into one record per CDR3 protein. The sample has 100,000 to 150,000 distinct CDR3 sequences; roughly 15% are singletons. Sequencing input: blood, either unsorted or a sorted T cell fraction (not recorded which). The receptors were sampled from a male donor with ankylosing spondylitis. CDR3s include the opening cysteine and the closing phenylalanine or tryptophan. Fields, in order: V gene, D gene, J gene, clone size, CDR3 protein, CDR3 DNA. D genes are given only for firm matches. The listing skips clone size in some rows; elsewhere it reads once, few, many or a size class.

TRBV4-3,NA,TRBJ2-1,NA,CASSQGYGYNEQFF,TGCGCCAGCAGCCAAGGTTACGGCTACAATGAGCAGTTCTTC
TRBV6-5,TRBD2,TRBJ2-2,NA,CASSLGLATNTGELFF,TGTGCCAGCAGTTTAGGACTAGCTACGAACACCGGGGAGCTGTTTTTT
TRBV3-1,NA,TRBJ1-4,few,CASSQVLGSREKLFF,TGTGCCAGCAGCCAAGTGTTGGGGAGTAGGGAAAAACTGTTTTTT
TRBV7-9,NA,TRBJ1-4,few,CASSSVRGPEKLFF,TGTGCCAGCAGCTCGGTCAGGGGACCTGAAAAACTGTTTTTT
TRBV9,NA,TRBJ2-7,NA,CASSVGGAPSYEQYF,TGTGCCAGCAGCGTAGGGGGGGCGCCTTCCTACGAGCAGTACTTC
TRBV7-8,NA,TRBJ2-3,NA,CASSSNADTQYF,TGTGCCAGCAGCTCGAACGCGGATACGCAGTATTTT
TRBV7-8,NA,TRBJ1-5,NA,CASSLDVRGGQPQHF,TGTGCCAGCAGCTTAGATGTCAGGGGAGGGCAGCCCCAGCATTTT
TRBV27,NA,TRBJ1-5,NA,CASTLEPGSQPQHF,TGTGCCAGCACCCTAGAACCGGGAAGTCAGCCCCAGCATTTT
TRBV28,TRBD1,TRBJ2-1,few,CASSPDRGREQFF,TGTGCCAGCAGCCCTGACAGGGGGCGAGAGCAGTTCTTC
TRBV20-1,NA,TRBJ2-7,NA,CSARDWMISYEQYF,TGCAGTGCTAGAGACTGGATGATCTCCTACGAGCAGTACTTC
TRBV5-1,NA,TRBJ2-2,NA,CASSLFTASPNTGELFF,TGCGCCAGCAGCTTGTTTACAGCCTCCCCGAACACCGGGGAGCTGTTTTTT
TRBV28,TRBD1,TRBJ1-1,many,CASRATGLGTEAFF,TGTGCCAGCAGGGCGACAGGGCTGGGCACTGAAGCTTTCTTT
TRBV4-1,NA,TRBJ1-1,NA,CASSQDEAGGTEAFF,TGCGCCAGCAGCCAAGATGAGGCCGGCGGGACTGAAGCTTTCTTT